A selection of T cell receptor beta chains follows, all from one sample in a study of blood T cell repertoires in COVID-19. The table came from immunoSEQ multiplex PCR; TCRdb's copy has only in-frame clones and leaves some out. Found here are 400,000 to 450,000 clones, about 88% of them singletons; the top ten hold about 1.4%. The sequencing sample was made of peripheral blood. The receptor source for this set is a woman between 40 and 55 years old with COVID-19, enrolled during active disease. CDR3s include the opening cysteine and the closing phenylalanine or tryptophan. D genes are given only for firm matches.

>TRBV28|TRBD2
CASSPSSHIGLAGGSPDTQYF
>TRBV3-1/TRBV3-2|NA
CASSQDVGFYGYTF
>TRBV28|NA
CASSLLSGIFGYTF
>TRBV5-6|TRBD1
CASSYQGATGELFF
>TRBV12-3/TRBV12-4|TRBD1
CANEGAGGNTIYF
>TRBV7-8|NA
CASSTWRDSNQPQHF
>TRBV27|NA
CASKVTGSNEKLFF
>TRBV2|NA
CASSAVMGNQPQHF
>TRBV11-2|TRBD1
CASRRRDREETQYF
>TRBV19|NA
CASSPRRDSNQPQHF
>TRBV27|NA
CASSFSNQPQHF
>TRBV5-1|NA
CASSLASTPGNEQFF
>TRBV27|NA
CASRQTENTGELFF
>TRBV27|NA
CASRPWASDEQFF
>TRBV6-4|TRBD2
CASSDAGGTDTQYF
>TRBV7-9|TRBD1
CASSLSSPHPRTGGNEQYF
>TRBV6-2/TRBV6-3|TRBD2
CASSSVTSGRVAITGELFF
>TRBV28|NA
CASSLGLGEGQPQHF
>TRBV4-3|NA
CASSQDPSEKLFF
>TRBV11-2|NA
CASSLEVGGSYGYTF
>TRBV28|TRBD1
CASSPYQGAEMNTEAFF
>TRBV28|TRBD1
CASRSPGQGKSAQHF
>TRBV9|NA
CASSVGRGGTNYGYTF
>TRBV19|TRBD1
CASSTSGQGGYTF
>TRBV9|TRBD1
CASSAGQGLIYF
>TRBV18|NA
CASSPYRDADTQYF
>TRBV15|NA
CATSRGGEGETQYF
>TRBV19|NA
CASSIDWVGAYEQYF